The clone carrying this T cell receptor (beta chain) was seen a single time. Its antigen is unknown. The primer mix had 60 Vbeta and 13 Jbeta primers. Repertoires were generated with immunoSEQ multiplex PCR, while TCRdb's copy carries only in-frame clones and drops some. The data hold about 110,000 clones, with roughly four fifths observed a single time. Germline CDR1 LGHNA, CDR2 YSLEER. This CDR3 comprises 15 residues. V gave up 0 bases and J gave up 7 bases; unmatched junction bases: 8. This specimen belongs to a study of cytomegalovirus exposure and HLA in healthy donors. Overall study results and limits: With further analysis later on, most CMV-associated TCR beta chains appeared HLA-restricted. Some V segments could not be told apart, so they were left out, TRBV6-2 and TRBV6-3 among them.

V gene TRBV4-3 combines with J gene TRBJ2-7, with TRBD2 identical over 8 bases. The sequence was collected from a male donor in good health and CMV-seropositive. The specimen was PBMCs. CDR3 region: CASSQDTQREYEQYF. The CDR3 nucleotides read TGCGCCAGCAGCCAAGATACCCAGCGGGAGTATGAGCAGTACTTC.